This T cell receptor (beta chain) was sequenced in a study of cytomegalovirus exposure and HLA in healthy donors. Findings and limits, study-wide: Being productive about 90% or about 30% of the time was typical of most TCR beta V segments in an earlier analysis. Analysis performed later showed TCR beta chains linked to HLA being more clonally expanded than equally common others. Most TCRs appeared rarely, but some public TCRs recurred in many donors.

On this clone itself: Its antigen is still unknown. Different DNA sequences within this sample yield the same CDR3.

The V gene's germline CDR1 is SEHNR and CDR2 FQNEAQ (reference sequence). This CDR3 is 15 amino acids long. V lost 6 bases, J lost 5 bases, and 11 bases stayed unmatched. The PCR used 60 Vbeta and 13 Jbeta primers. The method was immunoSEQ multiplex PCR; TCRdb's version includes in-frame clones alone and lacks a portion of them. Among around 150,000 clones listed, 75% to 80% were seen once. This chain uses TRBV7-9 with TRBJ1-1; TRBD1 aligns across 8 bases. This sequence was found in a male donor in good health and CMV-seronegative. Sequencing input: PBMCs. CDR3 in amino acids: CASRPTGDRNTEAFF. The CDR3 DNA reads TGTGCCAGCAGACCTACAGGGGACAGGAATACTGAAGCTTTCTTT.